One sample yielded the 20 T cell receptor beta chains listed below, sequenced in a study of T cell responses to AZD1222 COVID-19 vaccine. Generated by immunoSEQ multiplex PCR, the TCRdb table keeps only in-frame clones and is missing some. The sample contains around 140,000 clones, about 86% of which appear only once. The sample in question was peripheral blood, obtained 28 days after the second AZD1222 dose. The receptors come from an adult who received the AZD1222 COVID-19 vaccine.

As DNA, the CDR3 is TGTGCCAGCTCAGAACAGGGCGCCTATGGCTACACCTTC. It is translated as CASSEQGAYGYTF. The V call is TRBV18, the J call TRBJ1-2; D may be TRBD1 (6 bases). Germline V gene lookup returns CDR1 KGHSH and CDR2 LQKENI. The CDR3 is made up of 13 amino acids. V lost 5 bases, J lost 4 bases, and 11 bases lay in between.

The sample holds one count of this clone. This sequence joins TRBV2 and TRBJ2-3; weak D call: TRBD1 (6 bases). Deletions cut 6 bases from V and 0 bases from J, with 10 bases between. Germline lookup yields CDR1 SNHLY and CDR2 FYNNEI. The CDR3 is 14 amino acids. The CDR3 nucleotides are TGTGCCAGCAGATGGACAGACAGCACAGATACGCAGTATTTT. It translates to CASRWTDSTDTQYF.

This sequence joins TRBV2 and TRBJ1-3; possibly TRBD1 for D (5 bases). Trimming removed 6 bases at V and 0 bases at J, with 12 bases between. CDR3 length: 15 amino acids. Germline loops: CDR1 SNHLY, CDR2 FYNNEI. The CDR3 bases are TGTGCCAGCAGGGCCGGGACCGGCTCTGGAAACACCATATATTTT. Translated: CASRAGTGSGNTIYF. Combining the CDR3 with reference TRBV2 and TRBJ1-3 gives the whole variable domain EPEVTQTPSHQVTQMGQEVILRCVPISNHLYFYWYRQILGQKVEFLVSFYNNEISEKSEIFDDQFSVERPDGSNFTLKIRSTKLEDSAMYFCASRAGTGSGNTIYFGEGSWLTVV.

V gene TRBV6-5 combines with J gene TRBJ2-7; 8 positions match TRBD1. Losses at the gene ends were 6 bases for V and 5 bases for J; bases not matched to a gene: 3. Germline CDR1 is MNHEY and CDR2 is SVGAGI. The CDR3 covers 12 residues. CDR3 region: CASSRGRHEQYF. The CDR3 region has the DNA TGTGCCAGCAGCAGGGGGCGGCACGAGCAGTACTTC.

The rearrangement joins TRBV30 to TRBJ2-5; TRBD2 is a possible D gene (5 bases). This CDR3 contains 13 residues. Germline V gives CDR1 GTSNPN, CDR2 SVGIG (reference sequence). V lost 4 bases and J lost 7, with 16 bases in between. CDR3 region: CAWTRRRAGTQYF. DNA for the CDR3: TGTGCCTGGACCCGTAGGCGCGCGGGGACCCAGTACTTC.

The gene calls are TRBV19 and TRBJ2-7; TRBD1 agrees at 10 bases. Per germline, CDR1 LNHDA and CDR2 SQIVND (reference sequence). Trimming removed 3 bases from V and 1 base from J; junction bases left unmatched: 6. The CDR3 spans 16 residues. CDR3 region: CASSIRTGGPSYEQYF. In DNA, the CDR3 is TGTGCCAGTAGTATCCGGACAGGGGGGCCGTCCTACGAGCAGTACTTC. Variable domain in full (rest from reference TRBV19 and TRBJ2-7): DGGITQSPKYLFRKEGQNVTLSCEQNLNHDAMYWYRQDPGQGLRLIYYSQIVNDFQKGDIAEGYSVSREKKESFPLTVTSAQKNPTAFYLCASSIRTGGPSYEQYFGPGTRLTVT.

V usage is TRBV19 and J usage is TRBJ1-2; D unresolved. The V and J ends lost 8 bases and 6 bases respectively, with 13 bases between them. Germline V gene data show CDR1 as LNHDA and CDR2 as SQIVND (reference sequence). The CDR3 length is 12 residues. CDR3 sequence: CASGPVSDGYTF. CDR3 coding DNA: TGTGCCAGTGGGCCCGTGTCGGATGGCTACACCTTC.

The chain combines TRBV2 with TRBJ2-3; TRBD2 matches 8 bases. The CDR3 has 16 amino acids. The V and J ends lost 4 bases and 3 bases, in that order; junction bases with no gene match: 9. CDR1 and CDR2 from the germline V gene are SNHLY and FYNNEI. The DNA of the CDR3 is TGTGCCAGCAGTGTCAGGGCTAGCGGGTTGACAGATACGCAGTATTTT. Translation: CASSVRASGLTDTQYF. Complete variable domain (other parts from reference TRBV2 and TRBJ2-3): EPEVTQTPSHQVTQMGQEVILRCVPISNHLYFYWYRQILGQKVEFLVSFYNNEISEKSEIFDDQFSVERPDGSNFTLKIRSTKLEDSAMYFCASSVRASGLTDTQYFGPGTRLTVL.

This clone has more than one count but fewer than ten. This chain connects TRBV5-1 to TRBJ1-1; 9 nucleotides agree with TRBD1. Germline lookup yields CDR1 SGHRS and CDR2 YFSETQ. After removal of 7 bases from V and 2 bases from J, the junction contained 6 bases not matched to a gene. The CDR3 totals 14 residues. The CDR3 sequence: CASGRQGGNTEAFF. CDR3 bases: TGCGCCAGCGGCAGACAGGGGGGCAACACTGAAGCTTTCTTT.

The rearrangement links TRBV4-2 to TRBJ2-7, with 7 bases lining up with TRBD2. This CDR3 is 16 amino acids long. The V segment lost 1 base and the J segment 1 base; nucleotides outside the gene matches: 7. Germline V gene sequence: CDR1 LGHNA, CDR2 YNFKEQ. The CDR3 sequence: CASSQGLLASSYEQYF. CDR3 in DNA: TGTGCCAGCAGCCAAGGGTTACTAGCGTCGTCCTACGAGCAGTACTTC.

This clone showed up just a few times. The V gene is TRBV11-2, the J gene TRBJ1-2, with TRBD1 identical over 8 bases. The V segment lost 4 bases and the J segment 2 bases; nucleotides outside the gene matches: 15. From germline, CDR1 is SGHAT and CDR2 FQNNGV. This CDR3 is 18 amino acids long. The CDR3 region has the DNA TGTGCCAGCAGCTCGCTACAACTCTCGGGACAGGAGAACTATGGCTACACCTTC. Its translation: CASSSLQLSGQENYGYTF.

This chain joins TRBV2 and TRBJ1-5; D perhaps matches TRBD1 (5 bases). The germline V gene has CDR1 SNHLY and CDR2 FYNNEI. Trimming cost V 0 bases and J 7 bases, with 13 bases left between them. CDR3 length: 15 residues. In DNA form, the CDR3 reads TGTGCCAGCAGTGAAGCGCAGGGTAGGGCCCAGCCCCAGCATTTT. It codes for CASSEAQGRAQPQHF.

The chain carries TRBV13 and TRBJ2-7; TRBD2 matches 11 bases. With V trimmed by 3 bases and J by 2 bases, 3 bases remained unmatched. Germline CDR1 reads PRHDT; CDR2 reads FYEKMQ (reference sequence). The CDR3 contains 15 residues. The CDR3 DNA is TGTGCCAGCAGCTTGGGACTAGCGGTGACCTACGAGCAGTACTTC. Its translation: CASSLGLAVTYEQYF. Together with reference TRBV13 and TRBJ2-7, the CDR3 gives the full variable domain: AAGVIQSPRHLIKEKRETATLKCYPIPRHDTVYWYQQGPGQDPQFLISFYEKMQSDKGSIPDRFSAQQFSDYHSELNMSSLELGDSALYFCASSLGLAVTYEQYFGPGTRLTVT.

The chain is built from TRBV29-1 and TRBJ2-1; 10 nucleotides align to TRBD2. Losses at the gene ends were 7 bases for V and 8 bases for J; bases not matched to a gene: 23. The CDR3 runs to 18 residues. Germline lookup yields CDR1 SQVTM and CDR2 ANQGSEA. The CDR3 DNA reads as TGCAGCGCCTCCGGGACTTCCCGGACTAGCGGCCTCTTTGATGAGCAGTTCTTC. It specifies CSASGTSRTSGLFDEQFF.

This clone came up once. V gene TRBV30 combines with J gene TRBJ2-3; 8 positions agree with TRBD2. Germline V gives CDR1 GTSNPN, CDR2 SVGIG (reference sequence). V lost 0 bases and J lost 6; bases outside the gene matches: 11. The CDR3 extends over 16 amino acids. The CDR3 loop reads CAWSVGLAGPFDTQYF. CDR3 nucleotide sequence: TGTGCCTGGAGTGTCGGGCTAGCGGGCCCGTTTGATACGCAGTATTTT.

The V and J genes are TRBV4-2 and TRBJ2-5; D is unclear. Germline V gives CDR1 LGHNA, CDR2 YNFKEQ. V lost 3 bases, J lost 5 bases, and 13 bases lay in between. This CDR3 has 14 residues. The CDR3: CASSQNREGETQYF. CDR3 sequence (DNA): TGTGCCAGCAGCCAGAATAGGGAAGGGGAGACCCAGTACTTC.

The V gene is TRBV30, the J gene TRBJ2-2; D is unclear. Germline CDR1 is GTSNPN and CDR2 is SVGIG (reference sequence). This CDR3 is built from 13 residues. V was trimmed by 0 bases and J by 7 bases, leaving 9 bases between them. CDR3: CAWSVGLIGELFF. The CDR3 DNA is TGTGCCTGGAGTGTCGGGCTCATCGGGGAGCTGTTTTTT.

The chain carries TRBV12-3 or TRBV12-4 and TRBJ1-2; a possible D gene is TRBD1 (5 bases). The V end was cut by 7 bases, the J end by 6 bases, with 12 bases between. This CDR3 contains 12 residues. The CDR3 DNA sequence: TGTGCCAGCACCTCAGGGCAGCATGGCTACACCTTC. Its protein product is CASTSGQHGYTF.

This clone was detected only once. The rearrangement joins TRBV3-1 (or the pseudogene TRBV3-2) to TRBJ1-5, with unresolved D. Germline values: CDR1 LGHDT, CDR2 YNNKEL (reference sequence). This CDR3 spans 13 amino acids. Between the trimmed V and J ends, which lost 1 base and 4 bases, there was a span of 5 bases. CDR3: CASSQAQNQPQHF. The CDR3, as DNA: TGTGCCAGCAGCCAAGCGCAAAATCAGCCCCAGCATTTT.

DNA for the CDR3: TGTGCCACCAGTGACCGAGGGACGGCGGAGACCCAGTACTTC. Translating gives CATSDRGTAETQYF. The chain combines TRBV24-1 with TRBJ2-5; TRBD1 or TRBD2 may be the D gene (5 bases each). V was shortened by 4 bases and J by 5 bases, with 13 bases between the two germline ends. The CDR3 runs 14 residues. Looked up from germline, CDR1 is KGHDR and CDR2 is SFDVKD.